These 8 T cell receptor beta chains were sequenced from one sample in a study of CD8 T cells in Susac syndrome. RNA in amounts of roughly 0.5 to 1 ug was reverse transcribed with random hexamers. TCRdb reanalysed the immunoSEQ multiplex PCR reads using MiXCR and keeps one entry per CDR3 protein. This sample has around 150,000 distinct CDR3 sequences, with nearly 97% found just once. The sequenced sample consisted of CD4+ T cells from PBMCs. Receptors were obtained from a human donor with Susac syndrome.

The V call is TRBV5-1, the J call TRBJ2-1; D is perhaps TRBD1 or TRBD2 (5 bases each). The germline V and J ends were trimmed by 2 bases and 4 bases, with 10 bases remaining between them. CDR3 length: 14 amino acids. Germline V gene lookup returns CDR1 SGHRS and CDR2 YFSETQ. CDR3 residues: CASSFGNRYNEQFF. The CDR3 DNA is TGCGCCAGCAGCTTCGGGAACAGGTACAATGAGCAGTTCTTC.

CDR3 loop: CASSSGTVNQPQHF. The CDR3, as DNA: TGTGCCAGCTCGTCCGGGACAGTAAATCAGCCCCAGCATTTT. The chain joins TRBV18 to TRBJ1-5; 7 nucleotides align to TRBD1. The germline V gene has CDR1 KGHSH and CDR2 LQKENI. With V trimmed by 6 bases and J by 4 bases, 6 bases remained unmatched. This CDR3 contains 14 residues.

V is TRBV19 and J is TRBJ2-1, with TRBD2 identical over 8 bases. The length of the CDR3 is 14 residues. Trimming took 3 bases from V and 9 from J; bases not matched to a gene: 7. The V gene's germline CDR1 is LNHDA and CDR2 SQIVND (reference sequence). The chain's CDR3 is CASSIFGLASEQFF. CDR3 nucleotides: TGTGCCAGTAGTATCTTTGGACTAGCAAGTGAGCAGTTCTTC.

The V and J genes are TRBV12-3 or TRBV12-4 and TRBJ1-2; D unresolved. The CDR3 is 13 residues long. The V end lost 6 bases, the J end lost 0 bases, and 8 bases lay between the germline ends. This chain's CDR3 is CASSQTPNYGYTF. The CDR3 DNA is TGTGCCAGCAGCCAGACTCCTAACTATGGCTACACCTTC.

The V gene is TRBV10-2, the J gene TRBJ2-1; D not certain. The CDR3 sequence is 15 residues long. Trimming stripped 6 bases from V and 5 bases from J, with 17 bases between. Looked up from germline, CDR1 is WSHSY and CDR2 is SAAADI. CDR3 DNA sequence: TGCGCCAGCAGAGATGGGTCGGGCGGAAACAATGAGCAGTTCTTC. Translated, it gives CASRDGSGGNNEQFF.

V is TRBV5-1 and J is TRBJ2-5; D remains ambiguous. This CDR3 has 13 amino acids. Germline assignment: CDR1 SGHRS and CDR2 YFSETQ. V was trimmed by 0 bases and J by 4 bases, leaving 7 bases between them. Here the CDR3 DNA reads TGCGCCAGCAGCTTGGTTGGGCGAGAGACCCAGTACTTC. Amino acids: CASSLVGRETQYF.

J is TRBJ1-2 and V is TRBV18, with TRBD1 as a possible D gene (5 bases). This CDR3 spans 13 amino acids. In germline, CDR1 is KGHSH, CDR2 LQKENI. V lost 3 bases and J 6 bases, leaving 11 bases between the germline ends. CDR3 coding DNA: TGTGCCAGCTCACCGCCGGGGGGGAATGGCTACACCTTC. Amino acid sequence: CASSPPGGNGYTF.

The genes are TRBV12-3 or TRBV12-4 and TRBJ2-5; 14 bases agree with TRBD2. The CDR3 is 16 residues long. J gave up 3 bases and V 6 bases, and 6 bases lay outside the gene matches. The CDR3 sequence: CASRPTSGRGEETQYF. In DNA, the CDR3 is TGTGCCAGCAGACCGACTAGCGGGAGGGGGGAAGAGACCCAGTACTTC.